The sequence of this T cell receptor beta chain was determined in a study of T cell responses to AZD1222 COVID-19 vaccine. Findings of the study overall: Donors were mostly white British, more females; clonal diversity possibly underestimated.

This CDR3 is built from 13 residues. The germline V gene encodes CDR1 SGDLS and CDR2 YYNGEE. Trimming removed 0 bases at V and 4 bases at J, with 5 bases between. With regard to this clone: The antigen is not known.

Clones were read by immunoSEQ multiplex PCR, and TCRdb kept only the in-frame ones, dropping some. The data contain nearly 100,000 clones, around nine tenths of them singletons. The chain links TRBV9 to TRBJ1-5, with D unresolved. This TCR derives from an adult in good health. The specimen was peripheral blood, collected on day 0 of AZD1222 vaccination. The CDR3, as DNA: TGTGCCAGCAGCGTAGGGGAAAATCAGCCCCAGCATTTT. It translates to CASSVGENQPQHF.